This paragraph covers one TCR beta chain sequence. The germline V gene encodes CDR1 MNHEY and CDR2 SVGAGI. Trimming cost V 0 bases and J 5 bases, with 7 bases left between them. CDR3 size: 13 residues. This sample was taken from a study of OX40 agonist ivuxolimab in advanced cancers. Study context: Ivuxolimab, an antibody acting as an agonist of OX40 (CD134), was used to treat patients. Ivuxolimab was administered intravenously to patients at 0.01 to 10 mg/kg every 2 weeks.

Method: immunoSEQ multiplex PCR; TCRdb's copy keeps in-frame clones and lacks some. The data hold about 76,000 clones, with around 86% observed a single time. The chain uses TRBV6-5 and TRBJ1-1; D remains unclear. The clonotype was recovered from an adult with an advanced solid tumor such as melanoma, head and neck, liver or kidney cancer. Specimen: CD4+ or CD8+ T cells sorted from blood, collected in a trial of the OX40 agonist ivuxolimab. The CDR3 region has the DNA TGTGCCAGCAGTTACTCGTGGGAGACTGAAGCTTTCTTT. Protein sequence: CASSYSWETEAFF.